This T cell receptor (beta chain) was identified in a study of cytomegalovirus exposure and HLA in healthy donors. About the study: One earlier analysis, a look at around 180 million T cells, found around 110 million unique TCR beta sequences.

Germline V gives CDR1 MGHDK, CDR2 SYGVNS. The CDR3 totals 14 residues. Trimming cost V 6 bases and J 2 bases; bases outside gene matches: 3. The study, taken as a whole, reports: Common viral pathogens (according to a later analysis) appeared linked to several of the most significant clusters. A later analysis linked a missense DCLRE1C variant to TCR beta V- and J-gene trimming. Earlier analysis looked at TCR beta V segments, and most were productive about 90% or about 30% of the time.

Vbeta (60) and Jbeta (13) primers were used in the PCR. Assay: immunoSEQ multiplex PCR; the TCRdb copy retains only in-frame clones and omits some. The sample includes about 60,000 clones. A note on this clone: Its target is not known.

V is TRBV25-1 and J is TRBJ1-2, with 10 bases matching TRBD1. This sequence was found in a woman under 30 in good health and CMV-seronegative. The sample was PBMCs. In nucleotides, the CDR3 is TGTGCCAGCAGCCGACAGGGGGCCAACTATGGCTACACCTTC. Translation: CASSRQGANYGYTF.